This T cell receptor beta chain stems from a study of T cells in Graves' hyperthyroidism and ophthalmopathy. The investigators amplified TCR beta CDR3 regions from RNA transcripts. The TCR CDR3 first-round RT-PCR relied on the HTBI primer set. TCRdb re-called the multiplex PCR reads through MiXCR, storing one row per CDR3 protein. The data contain around 440,000 distinct CDR3 sequences, around a sixth of them singletons. The sample holds a few counts of this clonotype. The germline V gene encodes CDR1 LGHNT and CDR2 FRNRAP. With 6 bases clipped from V and 0 bases from J, the junction kept 2 bases outside the gene matches. The CDR3 runs to 15 residues.

The V call is TRBV12-5, the J call TRBJ2-6; 7 nucleotides align to TRBD1. The receptor was isolated from a young woman with Graves' hyperthyroidism. The sample taken for sequencing was blood. CDR3: CASGDRASGANVLTF. Here the CDR3 DNA reads TGTGCTAGTGGCGACAGGGCCTCTGGGGCCAACGTCCTGACTTTC. Full variable domain (rest looked up from reference TRBV12-5 and TRBJ2-6): DARVTQTPRHKVTEMGQEVTMRCQPILGHNTVFWYRQTMMQGLELLAYFRNRAPLDDSGMPKDRFSAEMPDATLATLKIQPSEPRDSAVYFCASGDRASGANVLTFGAGSRLTVL.